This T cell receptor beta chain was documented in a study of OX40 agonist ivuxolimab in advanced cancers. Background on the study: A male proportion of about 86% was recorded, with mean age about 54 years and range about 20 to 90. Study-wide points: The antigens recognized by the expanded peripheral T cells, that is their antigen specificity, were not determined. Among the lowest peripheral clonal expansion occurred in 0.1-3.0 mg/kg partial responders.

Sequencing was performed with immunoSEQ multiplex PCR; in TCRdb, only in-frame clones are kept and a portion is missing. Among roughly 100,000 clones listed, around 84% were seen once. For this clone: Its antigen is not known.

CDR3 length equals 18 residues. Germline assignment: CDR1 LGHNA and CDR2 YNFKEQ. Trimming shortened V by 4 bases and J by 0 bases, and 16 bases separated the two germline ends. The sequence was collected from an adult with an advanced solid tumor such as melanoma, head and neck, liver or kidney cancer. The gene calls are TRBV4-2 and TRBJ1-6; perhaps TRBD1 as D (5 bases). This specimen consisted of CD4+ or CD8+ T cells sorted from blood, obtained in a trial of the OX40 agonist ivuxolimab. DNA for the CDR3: TGTGCCAGCAGCCCCCGAGAACGGGGGAGCTCCTATAATTCACCCCTCCACTTT. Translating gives CASSPRERGSSYNSPLHF.